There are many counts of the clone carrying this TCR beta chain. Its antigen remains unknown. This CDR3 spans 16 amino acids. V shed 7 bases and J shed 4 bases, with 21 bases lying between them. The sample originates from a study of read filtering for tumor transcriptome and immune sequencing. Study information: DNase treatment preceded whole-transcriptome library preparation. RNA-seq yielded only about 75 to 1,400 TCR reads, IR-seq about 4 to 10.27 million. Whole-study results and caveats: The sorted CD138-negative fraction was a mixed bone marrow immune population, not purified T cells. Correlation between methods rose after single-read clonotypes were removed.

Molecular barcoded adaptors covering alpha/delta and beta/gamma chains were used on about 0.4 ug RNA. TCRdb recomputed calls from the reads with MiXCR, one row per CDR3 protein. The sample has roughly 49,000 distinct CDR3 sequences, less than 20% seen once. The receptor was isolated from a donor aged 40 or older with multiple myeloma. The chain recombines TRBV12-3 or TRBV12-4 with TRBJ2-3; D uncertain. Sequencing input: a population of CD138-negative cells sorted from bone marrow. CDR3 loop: CASTRMGRPRPDTQYF. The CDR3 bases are TGTGCCAGCACCCGGATGGGCAGGCCCCGCCCAGATACGCAGTATTTT.